Below are 32 T cell receptor beta chains sequenced from a single sample in a study of blood T cells in healthy people across ages. Next came a second PCR, run for roughly 7 to 12 cycles, which used a sample-barcoded 5' primer along with a J-beta primer mix. TCRdb itself ran the 5' RACE reads through MiXCR, one entry per CDR3 protein. The sample includes about 1.6 million distinct CDR3 sequences, roughly 32% of them seen just once. The sequencing input was blood. Every receptor here comes from a woman in her twenties or thirties in good health.

The rearrangement uses TRBV4-1 and TRBJ1-4; TRBD1 matches 10 bases. The CDR3 loop spans 15 amino acids. The germline CDR1 and CDR2 sequences are MGHRA and YSYEKL. Trimming removed 5 bases from V and 8 bases from J; junction bases left unmatched: 8. The CDR3 sequence: CASSTWTGGGEKLFF. The CDR3 DNA is TGCGCCAGCAGCACATGGACAGGGGGAGGGGAAAAACTGTTTTTT.

This clonotype has a handful of counts. V gene TRBV24-1 combines with J gene TRBJ1-2; 8 nucleotides align to TRBD1. Germline values: CDR1 KGHDR, CDR2 SFDVKD. CDR3 length: 15 residues. Trimming cost V 3 bases and J 5 bases; bases outside gene matches: 7. CDR3 in amino acids: CATSDNGQGGYGYTF. CDR3 coding DNA: TGTGCCACCAGTGATAACGGACAGGGAGGGTATGGCTACACCTTC.

The gene calls are TRBV14 and TRBJ2-6; a possible D gene is TRBD1 (5 bases). Germline CDR1 reads SGHDN; CDR2 reads FVKESK. Trimming cost V 0 bases and J 0 bases, with 18 bases left between them. The CDR3 has 20 residues. The CDR3 is CASSQDLTRVTLSGANVLTF. CDR3 nucleotide sequence: TGTGCCAGCAGCCAAGATCTAACCAGGGTAACTCTCTCTGGGGCCAACGTCCTGACTTTC.

The chain carries TRBV25-1 and TRBJ1-2; TRBD1 might be the D (5 bases). The V gene's germline CDR1 is MGHDK and CDR2 SYGVNS. Deletions cut 8 bases from V and 8 bases from J, with 12 bases between. This CDR3 contains 11 residues. CDR3 in amino acids: CASWAGTGYTF. Written as DNA, the CDR3 is TGTGCCAGCTGGGCGGGGACCGGCTACACCTTC.

About this clonotype itself: The junction shows a germline mismatch at one end, possibly a read error. The rearrangement joins TRBV5-1 to TRBJ2-1; tentatively, D is TRBD2 (7 bases). This CDR3 region has 15 residues. Germline-derived CDR1 and CDR2 are SGHRS and YFSETQ. CDR3 sequence (DNA): TGCGCCGGCAGGACTAGGGGGAGCTCCTACAATGAGCAGTTCTTC. The encoded protein is CAGRTRGSSYNEQFF.

The chain employs TRBV7-2 and TRBJ2-1; D is possibly TRBD1 or TRBD2 (6 bases each). The CDR3 is 12 amino acids. Germline CDR1 SGHTA, CDR2 FQGNSA. V lost 6 bases, J lost 8 bases, and 11 bases lay in between. This chain's CDR3 is CASSNGGDEQFF. As DNA, the CDR3 is TGTGCCAGCAGTAACGGGGGCGATGAGCAGTTCTTC.

This chain connects TRBV4-1 to TRBJ1-2; unclear D gene. V lost 2 bases and J lost 7, with 14 bases in between. Per the germline V gene, CDR1 is MGHRA and CDR2 is YSYEKL. This CDR3 is built from 14 residues. Here the CDR3 reads CASSQTSSYPGYTF. CDR3 sequence (DNA): TGCGCCAGCAGCCAAACATCCTCGTATCCTGGCTACACCTTC.

The chain employs TRBV7-8 and TRBJ2-5, with a tentative D call TRBD2 (5 bases). Trimming took off 5 bases at V and 4 bases at J, with 20 bases between the two ends. The germline gives CDR1 SGHVS, CDR2 FQNEAQ. The CDR3 totals 16 residues. The CDR3 sequence: CASSATPGTMVETQYF. The CDR3 region has the DNA TGTGCCAGCAGCGCAACACCGGGAACGATGGTAGAGACCCAGTACTTC.

The V call is TRBV4-1, the J call TRBJ2-7; D is unclear. In germline, CDR1 is MGHRA, CDR2 YSYEKL. The CDR3 contains 15 residues. The V end was cut by 1 base, the J end by 0 bases, with 10 bases between. CDR3 protein: CASSQGRSSSYEQYF. DNA of the CDR3: TGCGCCAGCAGCCAAGGTCGTAGCAGCTCCTACGAGCAGTACTTC.

The J gene is TRBJ2-4, the V gene TRBV11-2; D possibly uses TRBD1 or TRBD2 (6 bases each). Germline CDR1 is SGHAT and CDR2 is FQNNGV. The CDR3 is 13 residues long. V was clipped by 7 bases and J by 9 bases, with 16 bases between them. The CDR3: CASTPRGLGIQYF. The CDR3 bases are TGTGCCAGCACCCCTCGGGGGCTAGGCATTCAGTACTTC.

As regards this clonotype: Compared with germline, one end of the junction differs, possibly owing to a read error. The gene calls are TRBV6-1 and TRBJ2-7, with 9 bases lining up with TRBD1. CDR3 length: 16 residues. Per germline, CDR1 MNHNS and CDR2 SASEGT. The DNA of the CDR3 is TGTGCCAGCAGACCTAACAGGGGGCGCCTATCCTGCGAGCAGTACTTC. Translation: CASRPNRGRLSCEQYF.

Points on this clonotype: One end of the junction varies from germline; a read error may be responsible. The gene calls are TRBV27 and TRBJ1-2, with 9 nucleotides matching TRBD1. Germline CDR1 reads MNHEY; CDR2 reads SMNVEV (reference sequence). CDR3 size: 15 residues. CDR3: CVSSKRQGGHCGYTF. The CDR3 nucleotides read TGTGTCAGCAGTAAACGACAGGGGGGTCACTGTGGCTACACCTTC.

The chain joins TRBV3-1 to TRBJ2-7; D ambiguous. Trimming removed 1 base at V and 10 bases at J, with 14 bases between. The CDR3 runs to 13 residues. Looked up from germline, CDR1 is LGHDT and CDR2 is YNNKEL (reference sequence). DNA for the CDR3: TGTGCCAGCAGCCAAGTTTTAACCGGAAAACAGTACTTC. It specifies CASSQVLTGKQYF.

This chain uses TRBV7-9 with TRBJ2-1; 9 bases are shared with TRBD1. This CDR3 has 15 residues. Germline V gene lookup returns CDR1 SEHNR and CDR2 FQNEAQ (reference sequence). Trimming cost V 5 bases and J 9 bases; bases outside gene matches: 11. The CDR3 reads CASSLRGTGSGEQFF. In DNA form, the CDR3 reads TGTGCCAGCAGCCTCCGTGGGACAGGGTCGGGTGAGCAGTTCTTC.

This clonotype was picked up a small number of times. CDR3 loop: CASSESQAREQYF. The CDR3 DNA reads as TGTGCCAGCAGTGAATCTCAGGCTAGGGAGCAGTACTTC. The gene calls are TRBV25-1 and TRBJ2-7; D unresolved. Trimming removed 1 base at V and 7 bases at J, with 11 bases between. CDR1 and CDR2 (germline): MGHDK, SYGVNS. The CDR3 runs to 13 residues.

As concerns this clonotype: Mismatch with germline at one junction end may stem from a read error. The chain combines TRBV12-3 or TRBV12-4 with TRBJ2-1, with D hard to call. This CDR3 comprises 15 residues. DNA of the CDR3: TGTGCCAGCAGTAGGGTCGGGTCCACCTACAATGAGCGGTTCTTC. Its translation is CASSRVGSTYNERFF.

The genes are TRBV2 and TRBJ2-7, with 9 bases that match TRBD2. The CDR3 runs to 15 residues. V lost 7 bases and J lost 0; bases outside the gene matches: 7. Germline lookup yields CDR1 SNHLY and CDR2 FYNNEI. For the CDR3, the DNA is TGTGCCAGCATGGCTAGCGGGATTTCCTCCTACGAGCAGTACTTC. Residues: CASMASGISSYEQYF.

On this clonotype itself: At one end the junction does not follow the germline gene, possibly because of a read error. The V and J genes are TRBV6-4 and TRBJ2-1, with 8 bases identical to TRBD1. Germline V gene data show CDR1 as MRHNA and CDR2 as SNTAGT. This CDR3 has 15 amino acids. The CDR3 region has the DNA TGTGCCAGCAGTCCCGGGACAGGAGGTTGGAATGGGCAGTTCTTC. This codes for CASSPGTGGWNGQFF.

This clonotype appeared a few times. V usage is TRBV20-1 and J usage is TRBJ2-3, with TRBD2 matching over 12 bases. With 5 bases clipped from V and 2 bases from J, the junction kept 5 bases outside the gene matches. The CDR3 is 15 residues long. From germline, CDR1 is DFQATT and CDR2 SNEGSKA (reference sequence). CDR3 DNA: TGCAGTGCTCGGCGGACTAGCGGGGCCACAGATACGCAGTATTTT. This sequence encodes CSARRTSGATDTQYF.

V is TRBV18 and J is TRBJ2-1; no reliable D call. Germline V gives CDR1 KGHSH, CDR2 LQKENI. CDR3 length: 12 amino acids. V lost 4 bases and J 10 bases, leaving 11 bases between the germline ends. CDR3 residues: CASSHPPEEQFF. As DNA, the CDR3 is TGTGCCAGCTCACACCCACCCGAGGAGCAGTTCTTC.

The chain employs TRBV6-2 or TRBV6-3 and TRBJ2-7; tentatively, D is TRBD2 (5 bases). The CDR3 is made up of 15 amino acids. The germline V and J ends were trimmed by 3 bases and 2 bases, with 14 bases remaining between them. Looked up from germline, CDR1 is MNHEY and CDR2 is SVGEGT. CDR3 region: CASSYVRDRTYEQYF. The CDR3 region has the DNA TGTGCCAGCAGTTATGTCCGGGATAGGACCTACGAGCAGTACTTC.

The chain couples TRBV5-1 to TRBJ2-5; 14 nucleotides align to TRBD2. The V gene's germline CDR1 is SGHRS and CDR2 YFSETQ. The J segment lost 4 bases and the V segment lost 0 bases, leaving 5 bases of the junction unmatched. This CDR3 has 17 amino acids. CDR3 sequence reads: CASSLAGTSGGGETQYF. As DNA, the CDR3 is TGCGCCAGCAGCTTGGCCGGGACTAGCGGGGGTGGAGAGACCCAGTACTTC.

The J gene is TRBJ1-5, the V gene TRBV6-1; TRBD1 matches at 7 bases. The CDR3 is 14 residues long. The V segment lost 1 base and the J segment 7 bases; nucleotides outside the gene matches: 4. Germline values: CDR1 MNHNS, CDR2 SASEGT. In DNA form, the CDR3 reads TGTGCCAGCAGTGAAGACAGGGGTCGCCAGCCCCAGCATTTT. This sequence encodes CASSEDRGRQPQHF.

This rearrangement joins TRBV27 to TRBJ2-4, with 11 bases that match TRBD1. Trimming cost V 5 bases and J 4 bases; bases outside gene matches: 13. CDR1 MNHEY and CDR2 SMNVEV come from the germline V gene (reference sequence). CDR3 length: 18 residues. In DNA, the CDR3 is TGTGCCAGCAGTCTCGGACAGGGGGCGCCGGTGGCAAAAAACATTCAGTACTTC. It specifies CASSLGQGAPVAKNIQYF.

V gene TRBV27 combines with J gene TRBJ1-2; TRBD1 aligns across 11 bases. Germline V gene data show CDR1 as MNHEY and CDR2 as SMNVEV (reference sequence). This CDR3 has 15 amino acids. Germline trimming cut 0 bases from V and 6 bases from J; bases unmatched to any gene: 3. The CDR3 DNA sequence: TGTGCCAGCAGTTTATCGGGGGGACAGGGGGATGGCTACACCTTC. Translating gives CASSLSGGQGDGYTF.

At least ten counts were recorded for this clonotype. The chain couples TRBV20-1 to TRBJ2-3; the D gene is possibly TRBD1 (5 bases). Germline values: CDR1 DFQATT, CDR2 SNEGSKA (reference sequence). This CDR3 has 14 residues. Trimming removed 4 bases from V and 0 bases from J, with 11 bases in between. CDR3 in DNA: TGCAGTGCTATTCAGGGTCTTAGCACAGATACGCAGTATTTT. It codes for CSAIQGLSTDTQYF.

The J gene is TRBJ2-2, the V gene TRBV6-1, with 8 bases lining up with TRBD2. The V gene's germline CDR1 is MNHNS and CDR2 SASEGT. The CDR3 contains 16 residues. Losses at the gene ends were 7 bases for V and 1 base for J; bases not matched to a gene: 8. This CDR3 is CASTKTAGGNTGELFF. DNA for the CDR3: TGTGCCAGCACGAAGACCGCGGGAGGGAACACCGGGGAGCTGTTTTTT.

The chain uses TRBV9 and TRBJ2-4; TRBD1 is a possible D gene (5 bases). Germline lookup yields CDR1 SGDLS and CDR2 YYNGEE. CDR3 length: 15 residues. V was trimmed by 4 bases and J by 5 bases, leaving 16 bases between them. This CDR3 reads CASSSDPQVENIQYF. CDR3 in DNA: TGTGCCAGCAGCTCGGACCCACAGGTGGAAAACATTCAGTACTTC.

This chain connects TRBV28 to TRBJ2-7; 14 positions agree with TRBD2. CDR1 and CDR2 from the germline V gene are MDHEN and SYDVKM. Trimming cost V 5 bases and J 9 bases; bases outside gene matches: 24. The CDR3 has 20 residues. This CDR3 reads CASSPTLGTSGSFGSYGQYF. In DNA, the CDR3 is TGTGCCAGCAGTCCGACGCTTGGGACTAGCGGGAGTTTTGGTAGTTATGGGCAGTACTTC.

This clonotype was found many times. The chain links TRBV20-1 to TRBJ2-7; 8 bases align to TRBD1. V lost 1 base, J lost 0 bases, and 5 bases stayed unmatched. Germline loops: CDR1 DFQATT, CDR2 SNEGSKA (reference sequence). The CDR3 has 15 amino acids. The CDR3 loop reads CSARVSGQVSYEQYF. The CDR3 DNA reads TGCAGTGCTAGAGTCTCGGGACAGGTCTCCTACGAGCAGTACTTC.

The chain employs TRBV5-1 and TRBJ1-4; tentatively, D is TRBD1 (6 bases). Trimming stripped 2 bases from V and 4 bases from J, with 9 bases between. Germline V gene data show CDR1 as SGHRS and CDR2 as YFSETQ. CDR3 size: 14 residues. The CDR3 here is CASSLRQVNEKLFF. The DNA of the CDR3 is TGCGCCAGCAGCTTAAGACAGGTTAATGAAAAACTGTTTTTT. The full variable domain, rest sourced from reference TRBV5-1 and TRBJ1-4, is KAGVTQTPRYLIKTRGQQVTLSCSPISGHRSVSWYQQTPGQGLQFLFEYFSETQRNKGNFPGRFSGRQFSNSRSEMNVSTLELGDSALYLCASSLRQVNEKLFFGSGTQLSVL.

This clonotype was seen repeatedly, ten times or more. This chain joins TRBV4-1 and TRBJ2-7; 9 bases agree with TRBD2. J was trimmed by 3 bases and V by 0 bases; bases with no gene match: 0. The CDR3 has 14 amino acids. The germline V gene has CDR1 MGHRA and CDR2 YSYEKL. CDR3 loop: CASSQDSGGYEQYF. CDR3 in DNA: TGCGCCAGCAGCCAAGATAGCGGGGGCTACGAGCAGTACTTC.